Given below is one T cell receptor (beta chain) in context. Original processing methods: Using reference gene primer amplification, nucleated cell counts were estimated. Sequencing used immunoSEQ multiplex PCR; TCRdb keeps in-frame clones, though not all of them. V, J and clone size derive from that table, while D and trimming were established from the DNA sequence. Of approximately 140,000 clones in the sample, roughly four fifths were seen once. Cohorts were assigned according to the clinical history that participants reported. The entry originates in a study of blood T cell repertoires in COVID-19. Germline V CDR1 and CDR2: SQVTM, ANQGSEA. Trimming took off 3 bases at V and 4 bases at J, with 19 bases between the two ends. The CDR3 loop spans 15 amino acids.

Sequences were obtained from PBMCs or T cells enriched from blood (not recorded which). The V gene is TRBV29-1, the J gene TRBJ2-7; weak D call: TRBD1 (5 bases). The receptor's source is a man aged 40-49 years with acute COVID-19. This chain's CDR3 is CSVELGQGNYYEQYF. The CDR3 DNA reads TGCAGCGTTGAGTTAGGGCAGGGCAACTATTACGAGCAGTACTTC.